These 6 T cell receptor beta chains were all obtained from the same sample, sequenced in a study of T cell responses to AZD1222 COVID-19 vaccine. This table comes from immunoSEQ multiplex PCR, and its TCRdb copy is limited to in-frame clones, with some not included. The sample shows under 150,000 clones, approximately 89% of them seen only once. Sequenced here: peripheral blood, sampled on day 0 of AZD1222 vaccination. The source is an adult in good health.

The chain carries TRBV7-9 and TRBJ1-2, with D perhaps matching TRBD1 (6 bases). CDR3 length: 14 amino acids. Trimming took off 5 bases at V and 3 bases at J, with 13 bases between the two ends. Germline values: CDR1 SEHNR, CDR2 FQNEAQ (reference sequence). Here the CDR3 DNA reads TGTGCCAGCAGCCCCATGACAGGCGACTATGGCTACACCTTC. Its translation is CASSPMTGDYGYTF.

This rearrangement joins TRBV11-3 to TRBJ2-7, with D maybe TRBD2 (7 bases). V lost 5 bases, J lost 5 bases, and 19 bases lay in between. The CDR3 extends over 15 amino acids. The germline CDR1 and CDR2 sequences are SGHNT and YENEEA. DNA of the CDR3: TGTGCCAGCAGCCAATGGGCGGGGGCACGTAACGAGCAGTACTTC. Translating it yields CASSQWAGARNEQYF.

The chain couples TRBV5-1 to TRBJ1-2, with D unresolved. This CDR3 region has 14 residues. V gave up 7 bases and J gave up 6 bases, with 19 bases separating them. Germline CDR1 is SGHRS and CDR2 is YFSETQ. The CDR3 spells CASPNTWGFDGYTF. For the CDR3, the DNA is TGCGCCAGCCCGAATACATGGGGTTTTGATGGCTACACCTTC.

This sequence joins TRBV28 and TRBJ2-2; TRBD2 aligns across 7 bases. With 8 bases clipped from V and 2 bases from J, the junction kept 5 bases outside the gene matches. The V gene's germline CDR1 is MDHEN and CDR2 SYDVKM. The length of the CDR3 is 14 residues. The CDR3: CASWGGANTGELFF. In DNA form, the CDR3 reads TGTGCCAGCTGGGGAGGGGCCAACACCGGGGAGCTGTTTTTT.

The chain combines TRBV21-1 with TRBJ1-4; the D call in the table, TRBD1, was not verified against the DNA. TRBV21-1 is a recognized pseudogene. CDR3 length: 15 amino acids. The chain's CDR3 is CASRGPDRGGEKLFF. CDR3 bases: TGTGCCAGCAGGGGCCCGGACAGGGGTGGTGAAAAACTGTTTTTT.

The rearrangement joins TRBV5-1 to TRBJ1-6, with a possible D match to TRBD1 (5 bases). The length of the CDR3 is 15 residues. CDR1 SGHRS and CDR2 YFSETQ come from the germline V gene. V shed 1 base and J shed 14 bases, with 19 bases lying between them. Here the CDR3 DNA reads TGCGCCAGCAGCTTGACCTGGGACCGTGGGGTCACCCTCCACTTT. Its protein is CASSLTWDRGVTLHF.